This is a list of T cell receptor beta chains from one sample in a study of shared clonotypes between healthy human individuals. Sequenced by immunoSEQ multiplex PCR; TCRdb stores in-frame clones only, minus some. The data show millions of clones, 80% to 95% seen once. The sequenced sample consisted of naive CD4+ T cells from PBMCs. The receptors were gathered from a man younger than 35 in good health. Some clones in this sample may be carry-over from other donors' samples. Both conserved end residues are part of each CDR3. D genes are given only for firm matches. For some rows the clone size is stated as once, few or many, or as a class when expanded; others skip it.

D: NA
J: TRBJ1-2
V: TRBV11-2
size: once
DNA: TGTGCCAGCAGCTTAATGGGCTTCGGGGCTTATGGCTACACCTTC
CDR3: CASSLMGFGAYGYTF

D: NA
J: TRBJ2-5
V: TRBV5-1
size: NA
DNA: TGCGCCAGCAGCTCGGGGTCGGTCGGCGGCGAGACCCAGTACTTC
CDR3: CASSSGSVGGETQYF

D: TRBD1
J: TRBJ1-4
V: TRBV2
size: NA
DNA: TGTGCCAGCAAAGGAAGGGGACAGAGCAATGAAAAACTGTTTTTT
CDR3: CASKGRGQSNEKLFF

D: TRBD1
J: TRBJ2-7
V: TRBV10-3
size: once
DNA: TGTGCCATCAGTGACCTCCCGGGACAGGGGCCCGTGGGCTACGAGCAGTACTTC
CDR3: CAISDLPGQGPVGYEQYF

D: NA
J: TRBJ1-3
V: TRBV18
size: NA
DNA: TGTGCCAGCTCACCAGGGGGCGAACGCTCCACCATATATTTT
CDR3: CASSPGGERSTIYF

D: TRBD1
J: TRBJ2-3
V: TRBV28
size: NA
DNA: TGTGCCAGCAGTCCGGACAGGCGATACACAGATACGCAGTATTTT
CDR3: CASSPDRRYTDTQYF

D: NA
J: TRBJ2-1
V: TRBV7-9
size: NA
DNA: TGTGCCAGCAGCTTAGATGGGGGAGGCTACAATGAGCAGTTCTTC
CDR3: CASSLDGGGYNEQFF

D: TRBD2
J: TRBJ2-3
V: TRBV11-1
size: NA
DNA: TGTGCCAGCAGCTTCCGACTAGCGGGAGCGGAAGATACGCAGTATTTT
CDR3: CASSFRLAGAEDTQYF

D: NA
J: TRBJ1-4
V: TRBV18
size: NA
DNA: TGTGCCAGCTCACGCGCGACAGGTTCAAATGAAAAACTGTTTTTT
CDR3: CASSRATGSNEKLFF

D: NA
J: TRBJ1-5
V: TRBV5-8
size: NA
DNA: TGTGCCAGCAGCTTCCGACGCGATCAGCCCCAGCATTTT
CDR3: CASSFRRDQPQHF